The rows below give T cell receptor beta chains drawn from one sample of a study of T cells in Graves' hyperthyroidism and ophthalmopathy. TCRdb re-derived calls from the multiplex PCR reads in MiXCR, one entry per CDR3 protein. Here the sample spans approximately 600,000 distinct CDR3 sequences, under 20% being singletons. Sequencing was carried out using blood. These receptors were taken from a woman aged 30 to 39 with Graves' hyperthyroidism. CDR3s include the opening cysteine and the closing phenylalanine or tryptophan. The D gene is left open where the match is weak. Size is omitted from some rows. Given values are once, few, many or a class for expanded clones.

clone size | J gene | V gene | D gene | CDR3 DNA | CDR3 protein
NA | TRBJ2-7 | TRBV3-1 | NA | TGTGCCAGCAGCCAAGATTTGGTTCAGACCTCCTACGAGCAGTACTTC | CASSQDLVQTSYEQYF
many | TRBJ2-1 | TRBV18 | TRBD2 | TGTGCCAGCTCACCAGGGGAGGGGAACTACAATGAGCAGTTCTTC | CASSPGEGNYNEQFF
many | TRBJ2-1 | TRBV7-8 | TRBD2 | TGTGCCAGCAGCTACGGGACTAGCGGGGGGAATGAGCAGTTCTTC | CASSYGTSGGNEQFF
NA | TRBJ2-7 | TRBV30 | TRBD2 | TGTGCCTGGAGTGGTGAAGCGGGAGACACCTACGAGCAGTACTTC | CAWSGEAGDTYEQYF
NA | TRBJ2-7 | TRBV28 | NA | TGTGCCAGCTCTGAGCGGAGCAGAACCTACGAGCAGTACTTC | CASSERSRTYEQYF
few | TRBJ1-1 | TRBV28 | NA | TGTGCCAGCAGTTTACAGCCCGGGGGAGGAAAAGCTTTCTTT | CASSLQPGGGKAFF
NA | TRBJ1-5 | TRBV27 | TRBD1 | TGTGCCAGCAGTGACAGGGGCCTTCAGCCCCAGCATTTT | CASSDRGLQPQHF
few | TRBJ2-5 | TRBV9 | NA | TGTGCCAGCAGCGTAGCCGGGGAGACCCAGTACTTC | CASSVAGETQYF
many | TRBJ1-1 | TRBV20-1 | NA | TGCAGTGCTCATCAGGCCCGAGGGAACACTGAAGCTTTCTTT | CSAHQARGNTEAFF
few | TRBJ2-1 | TRBV10-3 | NA | TGTGCCATTATGAGGACCGCCCTCAATGAGCAGTTCTTC | CAIMRTALNEQFF
many | TRBJ2-3 | TRBV20-1 | NA | TGCAGTGCCGTGGGGAGGCGAGGTGGAGATACGCAGTATTTT | CSAVGRRGGDTQYF
many | TRBJ1-1 | TRBV3-1 | NA | TGTGCCAGCAGCCAAGATACCGGAACCCCTGAAGCTTTCTTT | CASSQDTGTPEAFF
few | TRBJ1-4 | TRBV11-3 | NA | TGTGCCAGCAGCTTAAGACAGGTTAATGAAAAACTGTTTTTT | CASSLRQVNEKLFF
many | TRBJ1-1 | TRBV28 | TRBD1 | TGTGCCAGCAGTTATAGACAGGGCTGGGGTGAAGCTTTCTTT | CASSYRQGWGEAFF
many | TRBJ2-3 | TRBV7-2 | NA | TGTGCCAGCAGCTTATATACTAGCACAGATACGCAGTATTTT | CASSLYTSTDTQYF